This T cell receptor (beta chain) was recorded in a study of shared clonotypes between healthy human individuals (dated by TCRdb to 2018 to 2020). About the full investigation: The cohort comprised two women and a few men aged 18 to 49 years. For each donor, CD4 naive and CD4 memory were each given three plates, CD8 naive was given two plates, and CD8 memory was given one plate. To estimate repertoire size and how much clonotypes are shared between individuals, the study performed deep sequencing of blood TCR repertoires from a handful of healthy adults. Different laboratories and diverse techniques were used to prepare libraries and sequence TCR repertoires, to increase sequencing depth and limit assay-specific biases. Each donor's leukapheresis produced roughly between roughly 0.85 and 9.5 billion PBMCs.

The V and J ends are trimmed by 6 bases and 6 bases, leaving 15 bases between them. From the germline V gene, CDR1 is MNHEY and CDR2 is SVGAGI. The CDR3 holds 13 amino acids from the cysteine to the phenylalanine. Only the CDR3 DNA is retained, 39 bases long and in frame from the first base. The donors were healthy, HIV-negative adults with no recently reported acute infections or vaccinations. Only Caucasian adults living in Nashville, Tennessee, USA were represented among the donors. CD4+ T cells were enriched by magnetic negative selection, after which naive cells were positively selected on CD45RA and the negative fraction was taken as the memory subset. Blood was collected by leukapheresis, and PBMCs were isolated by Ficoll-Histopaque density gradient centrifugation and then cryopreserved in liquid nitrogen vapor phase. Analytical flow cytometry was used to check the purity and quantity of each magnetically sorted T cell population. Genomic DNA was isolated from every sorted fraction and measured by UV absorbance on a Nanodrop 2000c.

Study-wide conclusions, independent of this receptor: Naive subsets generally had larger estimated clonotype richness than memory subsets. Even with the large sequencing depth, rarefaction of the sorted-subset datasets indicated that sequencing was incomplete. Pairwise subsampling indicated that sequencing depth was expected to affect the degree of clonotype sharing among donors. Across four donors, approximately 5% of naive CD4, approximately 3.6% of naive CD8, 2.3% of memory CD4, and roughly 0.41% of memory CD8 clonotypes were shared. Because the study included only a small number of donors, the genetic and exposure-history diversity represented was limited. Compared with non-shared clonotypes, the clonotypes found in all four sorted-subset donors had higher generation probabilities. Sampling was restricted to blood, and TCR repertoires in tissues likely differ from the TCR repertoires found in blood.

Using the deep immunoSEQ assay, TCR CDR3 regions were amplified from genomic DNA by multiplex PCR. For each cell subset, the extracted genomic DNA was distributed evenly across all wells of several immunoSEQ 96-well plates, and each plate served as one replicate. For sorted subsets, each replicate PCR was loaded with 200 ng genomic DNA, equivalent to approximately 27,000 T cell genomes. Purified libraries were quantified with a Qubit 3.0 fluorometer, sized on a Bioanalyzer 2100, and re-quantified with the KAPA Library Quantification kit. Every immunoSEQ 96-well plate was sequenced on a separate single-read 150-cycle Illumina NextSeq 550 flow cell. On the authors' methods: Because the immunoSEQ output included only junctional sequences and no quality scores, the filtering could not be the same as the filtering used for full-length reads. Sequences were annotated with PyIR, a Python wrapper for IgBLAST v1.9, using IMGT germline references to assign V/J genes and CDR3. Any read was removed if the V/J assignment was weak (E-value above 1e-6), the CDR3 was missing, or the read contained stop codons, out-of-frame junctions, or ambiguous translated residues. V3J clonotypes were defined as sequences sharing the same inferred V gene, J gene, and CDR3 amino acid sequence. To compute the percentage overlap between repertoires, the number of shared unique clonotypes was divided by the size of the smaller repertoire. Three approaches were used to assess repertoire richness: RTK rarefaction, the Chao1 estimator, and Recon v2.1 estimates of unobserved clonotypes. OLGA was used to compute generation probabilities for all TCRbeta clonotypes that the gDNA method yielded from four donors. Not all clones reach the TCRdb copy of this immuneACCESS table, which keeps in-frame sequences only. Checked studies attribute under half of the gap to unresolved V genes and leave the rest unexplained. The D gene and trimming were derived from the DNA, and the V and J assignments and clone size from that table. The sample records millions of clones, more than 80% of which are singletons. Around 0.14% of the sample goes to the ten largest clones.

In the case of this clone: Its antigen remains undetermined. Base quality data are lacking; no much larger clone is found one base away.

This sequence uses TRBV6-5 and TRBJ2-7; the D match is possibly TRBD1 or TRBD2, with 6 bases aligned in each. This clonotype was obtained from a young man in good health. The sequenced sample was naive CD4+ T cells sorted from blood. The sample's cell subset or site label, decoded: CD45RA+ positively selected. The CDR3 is CASRTEGEVEQYF. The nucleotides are TGTGCCAGCAGAACCGAGGGGGAGGTCGAGCAGTACTTC.